This T cell receptor (beta chain) was identified in a study of blood T cell repertoires in COVID-19. Study in general: There were acute and convalescent COVID-19 samples, and they came from the United States, Italy and Spain. Sources were T cells, B-cell-depleted T cells, or PBMCs; the material itself was cDNA or gDNA.

Authors' analysis steps: How many nucleated cells were present was estimated from reference gene primer amplification. Clones were sequenced by immunoSEQ multiplex PCR, and TCRdb holds only the in-frame ones, with some missing. V, J and clone size derive from that table, while D and trimming were established from the DNA sequence. This sample has about 340,000 clones, with roughly 90% found just once. V lost 2 bases and J lost 6; bases outside the gene matches: 7. The CDR3 is 15 residues long. From germline, CDR1 is LNHNV and CDR2 YYDKDF (reference sequence). This clone has only one observation. Seattle researchers signed up patients amid active infection and tracked them longitudinally.

The TCR sequence derives from a woman in her 70s with COVID-19, enrolled during active disease. Specimen: peripheral blood. V gene TRBV15 combines with J gene TRBJ1-5, with TRBD1 matching over 7 bases. The CDR3 DNA follows: TGTGCCACCAGCAGAAGTTCAGGGGGGAGTCAGCCCCAGCATTTT. This gives the protein CATSRSSGGSQPQHF.